The TCR beta chain described here comes from a study of blood T cell repertoires in COVID-19. In the study overall: There were acute and convalescent COVID-19 samples, and they came from the United States, Italy and Spain. The analysed material was cDNA or gDNA that came from T cells, B-cell-depleted T cells, or PBMCs.

Authors' methods: Amplified reference gene primers provided the basis for estimating nucleated cell counts. Method: immunoSEQ multiplex PCR; TCRdb's copy keeps in-frame clones and lacks some. That table gives V, J and clone size, and the DNA gave D and trimming. The sample lists roughly 140,000 clones, about 86% occurring once. J was trimmed by 4 bases and V by 6 bases; bases with no gene match: 15. CDR3 size: 18 residues. Germline-derived CDR1 and CDR2 are MNHEY and SMNVEV (reference sequence). Sequenced sample: peripheral blood. This TCR came from a woman aged 40 to 50 with acute or convalescent COVID-19. The rearrangement links TRBV27 to TRBJ2-3, with 11 bases that match TRBD2. The CDR3 DNA is TGTGCCAGCAGAAAAACTAGCGGGAGCCCTCGGGCGGCAGATACGCAGTATTTT. Translated: CASRKTSGSPRAADTQYF.